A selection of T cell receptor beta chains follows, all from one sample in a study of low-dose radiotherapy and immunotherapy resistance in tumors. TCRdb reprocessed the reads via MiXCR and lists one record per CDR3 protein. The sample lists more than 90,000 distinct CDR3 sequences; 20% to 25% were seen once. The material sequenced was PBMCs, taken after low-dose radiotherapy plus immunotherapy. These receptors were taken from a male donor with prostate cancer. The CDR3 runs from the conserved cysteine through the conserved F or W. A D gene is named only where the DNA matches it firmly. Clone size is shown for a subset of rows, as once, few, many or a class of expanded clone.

DNA: TGTGCCAGTAGTATTCGTACAGGGGCGGGAACCTACGAGCAGTACTTC; CDR3: CASSIRTGAGTYEQYF; D: NA; J: TRBJ2-7; size: many; V: TRBV19
DNA: TGTGCCAGCAGCACACAAGGGGACACTGAAGCTTTCTTT; CDR3: CASSTQGDTEAFF; D: NA; J: TRBJ1-1; size: many; V: TRBV6-5
DNA: TGCAGCGTCAAAACACAGGGTGGTGATGGCTACACCTTC; CDR3: CSVKTQGGDGYTF; D: NA; J: TRBJ1-2; size: few; V: TRBV29-1
DNA: TGTGCCAGTTACGGATGGCAAGTGGTTGATACGCAGTATTTT; CDR3: CASYGWQVVDTQYF; D: NA; J: TRBJ2-3; size: few; V: TRBV27
DNA: TGCAGCACCCGGGTGGGGTCCTACAATGAGCAGTTCTTC; CDR3: CSTRVGSYNEQFF; D: NA; J: TRBJ2-1; size: NA; V: TRBV29-1
DNA: TGTGCCAGCAGCCGCGGGGGGGACCAAGAGACCCAGTACTTC; CDR3: CASSRGGDQETQYF; D: TRBD2; J: TRBJ2-5; size: NA; V: TRBV7-8
DNA: TGTGCCAGCAGCTTGAATGGATACACAGATACGCAGTATTTT; CDR3: CASSLNGYTDTQYF; D: NA; J: TRBJ2-3; size: few; V: TRBV7-6
DNA: TGTGCCAGCAGCCCAGTACCCGGGACTAGCTCCCGGAATGAGCAGTTCTTC; CDR3: CASSPVPGTSSRNEQFF; D: TRBD2; J: TRBJ2-1; size: NA; V: TRBV5-8
DNA: TGTGCCAGCAGCCCGGACAGGGGTCGCACTGAAGCTTTCTTT; CDR3: CASSPDRGRTEAFF; D: TRBD1; J: TRBJ1-1; size: few; V: TRBV7-9
DNA: TGTGCCAGCAGCCCCCGGACAGGGGGGCACGAGCAGTACTTC; CDR3: CASSPRTGGHEQYF; D: TRBD1; J: TRBJ2-7; size: many; V: TRBV7-9
DNA: TGTGCCAGCGGGACCTCTGGCACAGATACGCAGTATTTT; CDR3: CASGTSGTDTQYF; D: NA; J: TRBJ2-3; size: many; V: TRBV28
DNA: TGTGCCATCAGTGGGGCTAGCGGGGGTGGCACAGATACGCAGTATTTT; CDR3: CAISGASGGGTDTQYF; D: TRBD2; J: TRBJ2-3; size: NA; V: TRBV10-3
DNA: TGTGCCAGCAGTTACCTAGACAGTCAAGAGACCCAGTACTTC; CDR3: CASSYLDSQETQYF; D: NA; J: TRBJ2-5; size: many; V: TRBV6-5
DNA: TGCAGCGTTGAGATGGGTTCAAGACAGGGTGGCTACACCTTC; CDR3: CSVEMGSRQGGYTF; D: TRBD1; J: TRBJ1-2; size: NA; V: TRBV29-1
DNA: TGTGCCAGCTCACCCTCCGGGCCCCTCCACTTT; CDR3: CASSPSGPLHF; D: NA; J: TRBJ1-6; size: many; V: TRBV18
DNA: TGTGCCAGCAGCACCCGATCTCAGGGGGGCAGAAACACCATATATTTT; CDR3: CASSTRSQGGRNTIYF; D: TRBD1; J: TRBJ1-3; size: NA; V: TRBV11-2
DNA: TGTGCCAGCAGCTTAAAGCAGGGTGAATATTCACCCCTCCACTTT; CDR3: CASSLKQGEYSPLHF; D: NA; J: TRBJ1-6; size: many; V: TRBV7-9
DNA: TGTGCCAGCAGCTTAGGGAACAGGAATTCACCCCTCCACTTT; CDR3: CASSLGNRNSPLHF; D: NA; J: TRBJ1-6; size: few; V: TRBV11-2
DNA: TGTGCCAGCAGCCCCAGGACAGGGGGGAGCAATGAGCAGTTCTTC; CDR3: CASSPRTGGSNEQFF; D: TRBD1; J: TRBJ2-1; size: many; V: TRBV4-2
DNA: TGCGCCAGCAGCTTGGACGGGGGGGCCACAGATACGCAGTATTTT; CDR3: CASSLDGGATDTQYF; D: TRBD2; J: TRBJ2-3; size: many; V: TRBV5-1
DNA: TGCATCGTTGACGCGGGGCCAAGCTCCTACGAGCAGTACTTC; CDR3: CIVDAGPSSYEQYF; D: NA; J: TRBJ2-7; size: many; V: TRBV29-1
DNA: TGTGCCAGCACCTCGGGACGGCGCACAGATACGCAGTATTTT; CDR3: CASTSGRRTDTQYF; D: NA; J: TRBJ2-3; size: many; V: TRBV12-3/TRBV12-4
DNA: TGTGCCAGCAGCCAAAATAGCGGCACCGGGGAGCTGTTTTTT; CDR3: CASSQNSGTGELFF; D: NA; J: TRBJ2-2; size: many; V: TRBV3-1
DNA: TGTGCCAGTGAGAGTCTTGCCAACGTCCTGACTTTC; CDR3: CASESLANVLTF; D: NA; J: TRBJ2-6; size: many; V: TRBV6-6
DNA: TGCAGTGCTAGAGACCTCCCTCCTCAACTGTCTTATGGCTACACCTTC; CDR3: CSARDLPPQLSYGYTF; D: NA; J: TRBJ1-2; size: many; V: TRBV20-1
DNA: TGCAGCGTTGACCGCCAGAACACTGAAGCTTTCTTT; CDR3: CSVDRQNTEAFF; D: NA; J: TRBJ1-1; size: many; V: TRBV29-1
DNA: TGTGCCAGCAGTCCAAAAGAGAGTGGGGTCAATGAGCAGTTCTTC; CDR3: CASSPKESGVNEQFF; D: NA; J: TRBJ2-1; size: NA; V: TRBV12-3/TRBV12-4
DNA: TGCGCCAGCAGACGTTTGGGAGCTAGCGGGACAGATACGCAGTATTTT; CDR3: CASRRLGASGTDTQYF; D: TRBD2; J: TRBJ2-3; size: many; V: TRBV5-1
DNA: TGTGCCAGCAGCTTAGATACAGGGGCTCAAGAGACCCAGTACTTC; CDR3: CASSLDTGAQETQYF; D: TRBD1; J: TRBJ2-5; size: many; V: TRBV11-2
DNA: TGTGCCAGCAGAGATACGGTAGGGCAGTTCTTC; CDR3: CASRDTVGQFF; D: NA; J: TRBJ2-1; size: many; V: TRBV6-5
DNA: TGTGCCAGCAGCTCCCGGTGGCTAGCGGAAGAGACCCAGTACTTC; CDR3: CASSSRWLAEETQYF; D: TRBD2; J: TRBJ2-5; size: few; V: TRBV5-4
DNA: TGTGCCAGCAGCCCTGGGACTAGCCGTGAGACCCAGTACTTC; CDR3: CASSPGTSRETQYF; D: TRBD2; J: TRBJ2-5; size: many; V: TRBV6-2/TRBV6-3
DNA: TGTGCCAGCAGCCGAGTGGACAGGAGCACAGATACGCAGTATTTT; CDR3: CASSRVDRSTDTQYF; D: TRBD1; J: TRBJ2-3; size: once; V: TRBV5-6
DNA: TGTGCCAGCAGCGCCCAGCGGGGGGTAGGCGGCCAAGAGACCCAGTACTTC; CDR3: CASSAQRGVGGQETQYF; D: TRBD2; J: TRBJ2-5; size: many; V: TRBV7-9
DNA: TGTGCCAGCATGGACAGGGCGAATTCACCCCTCCACTTT; CDR3: CASMDRANSPLHF; D: TRBD1; J: TRBJ1-6; size: NA; V: TRBV2
DNA: TGTGCCAGCAGCGTAGAGACCCAGTACTTC; CDR3: CASSVETQYF; D: NA; J: TRBJ2-5; size: many; V: TRBV7-9
DNA: TGTGCCAGCAGCATCTCCGGGACAGGGGGCTACACCTTC; CDR3: CASSISGTGGYTF; D: TRBD1; J: TRBJ1-2; size: NA; V: TRBV6-5
DNA: TGTGCCAGCAGCCCTGGTGTCCCCGGGGAGCTGTTTTTT; CDR3: CASSPGVPGELFF; D: NA; J: TRBJ2-2; size: NA; V: TRBV6-8
DNA: TGCAGTGCTAGAGATCACAGGGGGAATGTCGACCAGCCCCAGCATTTT; CDR3: CSARDHRGNVDQPQHF; D: TRBD1; J: TRBJ1-5; size: many; V: TRBV20-1
DNA: TGCGCCAGCAGTGAGCCGGACCAAGACGAGCAGTTCTTC; CDR3: CASSEPDQDEQFF; D: NA; J: TRBJ2-1; size: many; V: TRBV10-2
DNA: TGTGCCAGCAGCTTACGTGGCAGGGTATATGAGCAGTTCTTC; CDR3: CASSLRGRVYEQFF; D: NA; J: TRBJ2-1; size: many; V: TRBV7-9
DNA: TGTGCCAGCAGCAACCTGGACAGGCGCCCAGAGCAGTACTTC; CDR3: CASSNLDRRPEQYF; D: TRBD1; J: TRBJ2-7; size: NA; V: TRBV5-5